This T cell receptor beta chain was recovered during a study of shared clonotypes between healthy human individuals. Turning to the study itself: Each donor contributed plates that comprised three CD4 naive, three CD4 memory, two CD8 naive and one CD8 memory. Study results and limitations: Naive subsets generally exceeded memory subsets in estimated richness.

Replicate PCRs for sorted subsets used roughly 200 ng DNA; this equaled around 28,000 T cell genomes. The repertoire was sequenced with immunoSEQ multiplex PCR; TCRdb's copy has only in-frame clones and lacks some. The table records hundreds of thousands of clones, about 74% of them present only once. About this clone itself: Its target is not known.

Subsets obtained from CD4+ cells comprised CD45RA+ naive and CD45RA-negative memory cells. The CDR3 is 13 residues long. Germline-derived CDR1 and CDR2 are SGDLS and YYNGEE. Trimming took off 4 bases at V and 4 bases at J, with 11 bases between the two ends. The receptor was derived from a woman aged 30 to 39 in good health. The sample consisted of memory CD4+ T cells sorted from blood. Subset noted: CD45RA-negative fraction. The rearrangement links TRBV9 to TRBJ1-2; D not resolved. The CDR3 region is CASSPDRLYGYTF. In DNA, the CDR3 is TGTGCCAGCAGCCCCGACCGGCTCTATGGCTACACCTTC.